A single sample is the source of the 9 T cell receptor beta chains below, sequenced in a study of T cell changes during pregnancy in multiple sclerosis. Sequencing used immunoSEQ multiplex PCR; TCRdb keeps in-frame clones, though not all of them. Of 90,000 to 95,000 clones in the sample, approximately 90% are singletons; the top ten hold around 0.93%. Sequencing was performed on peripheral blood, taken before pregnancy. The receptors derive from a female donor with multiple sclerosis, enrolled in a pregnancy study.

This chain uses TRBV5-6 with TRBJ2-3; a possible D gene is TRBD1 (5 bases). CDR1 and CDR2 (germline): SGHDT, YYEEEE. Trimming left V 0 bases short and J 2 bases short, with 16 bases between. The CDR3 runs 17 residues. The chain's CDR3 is CASSLGLGREHTDTQYF. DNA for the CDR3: TGTGCCAGCAGCTTGGGGCTGGGCAGGGAACACACAGATACGCAGTATTTT.

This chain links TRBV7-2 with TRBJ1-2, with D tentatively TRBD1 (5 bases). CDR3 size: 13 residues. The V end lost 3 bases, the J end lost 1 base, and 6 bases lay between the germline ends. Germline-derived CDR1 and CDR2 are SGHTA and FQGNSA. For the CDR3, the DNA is TGTGCCAGCAGCTTGGACAATAACTATGGCTACACCTTC. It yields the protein CASSLDNNYGYTF.

The CDR3 region has the DNA TGTGCCAGCAGCCATCGGACTAGCGGGGTTGTGCATGAGCAGTTCTTC. It translates to CASSHRTSGVVHEQFF. V gene TRBV16 combines with J gene TRBJ2-1, with 12 nucleotides matching TRBD2. The V and J ends lost 3 bases and 8 bases, in that order; junction bases with no gene match: 8. CDR1 and CDR2 (germline): KGHSY, FQNENV. The CDR3 totals 16 residues.

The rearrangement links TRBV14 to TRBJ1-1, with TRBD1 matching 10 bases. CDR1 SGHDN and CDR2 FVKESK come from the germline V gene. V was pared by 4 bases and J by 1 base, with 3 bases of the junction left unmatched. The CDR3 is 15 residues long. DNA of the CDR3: TGTGCCAGCAGCCCTTGGACAGGGGGGAACACTGAAGCTTTCTTT. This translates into CASSPWTGGNTEAFF.

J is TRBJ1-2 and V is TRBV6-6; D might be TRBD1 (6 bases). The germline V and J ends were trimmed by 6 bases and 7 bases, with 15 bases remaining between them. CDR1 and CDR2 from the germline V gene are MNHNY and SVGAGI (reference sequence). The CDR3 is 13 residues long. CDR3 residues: CASRTQGTIGYTF. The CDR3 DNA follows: TGTGCCAGCAGGACACAGGGTACGATTGGCTACACCTTC.

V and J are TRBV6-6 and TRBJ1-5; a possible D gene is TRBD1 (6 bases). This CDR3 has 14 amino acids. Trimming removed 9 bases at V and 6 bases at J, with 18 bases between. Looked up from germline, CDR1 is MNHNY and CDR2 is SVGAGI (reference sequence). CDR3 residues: CASRAPSDSQPQHF. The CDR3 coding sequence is TGTGCCAGTAGAGCCCCCTCGGACAGTCAGCCCCAGCATTTT.

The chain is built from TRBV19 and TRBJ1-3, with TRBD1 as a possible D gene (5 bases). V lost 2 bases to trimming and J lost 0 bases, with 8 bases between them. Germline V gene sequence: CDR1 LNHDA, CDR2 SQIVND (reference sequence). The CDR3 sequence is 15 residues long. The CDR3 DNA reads TGTGCCAGTAGTATAAGGCAGGGCTCTGGAAACACCATATATTTT. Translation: CASSIRQGSGNTIYF. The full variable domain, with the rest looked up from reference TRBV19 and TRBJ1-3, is DGGITQSPKYLFRKEGQNVTLSCEQNLNHDAMYWYRQDPGQGLRLIYYSQIVNDFQKGDIAEGYSVSREKKESFPLTVTSAQKNPTAFYLCASSIRQGSGNTIYFGEGSWLTVV.

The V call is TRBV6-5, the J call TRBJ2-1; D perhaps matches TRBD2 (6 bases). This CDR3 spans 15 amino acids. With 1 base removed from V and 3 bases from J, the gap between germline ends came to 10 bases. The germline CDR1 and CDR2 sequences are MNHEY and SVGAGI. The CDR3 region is CASSYWDSRYNEQFF. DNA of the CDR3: TGTGCCAGCAGTTACTGGGACTCCCGCTACAATGAGCAGTTCTTC.

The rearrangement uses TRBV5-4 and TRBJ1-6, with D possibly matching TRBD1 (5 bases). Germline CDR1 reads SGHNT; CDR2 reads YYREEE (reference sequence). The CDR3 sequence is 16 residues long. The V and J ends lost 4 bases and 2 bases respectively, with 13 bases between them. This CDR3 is CASSPGGLPYNSPLHF. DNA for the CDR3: TGTGCCAGCAGCCCCGGGGGACTTCCCTATAATTCACCCCTCCACTTT.